This paragraph reports one TCR beta chain. In the original workflow: The assay estimated nucleated cells by amplifying reference gene primers. Generated by immunoSEQ multiplex PCR, the TCRdb table keeps only in-frame clones and is missing some. That table is the source of V, J and clone size, and D and trimming were worked out from the DNA. The sample consists of 80,000 to 95,000 clones, 65% to 85% of them appearing once. CDR1 is LNHNV, CDR2 YYDKDF, per germline (reference sequence). This CDR3 is built from 20 residues. V lost 3 bases, J lost 7 bases, and 31 bases lay in between. This entry is derived from a study of blood T cell repertoires in COVID-19. The wider study: Acute and convalescent COVID-19 samples came from the United States, Italy and Spain. T cells, B-cell-depleted T cells, or PBMCs provided the cDNA or gDNA that served as material.

The sequence was obtained from a woman older than 75 with active or convalescent COVID-19. This chain connects TRBV15 to TRBJ2-1; D may be TRBD2 (5 bases). Source material: peripheral blood. CDR3 sequence reads: CATSSYNGKTRELFRNEQFF. The CDR3 nucleotides read TGTGCCACCAGCAGCTATAACGGTAAAACAAGGGAGTTATTTAGGAATGAGCAGTTCTTC.